One T cell receptor beta chain is described in this entry. The antigen remains unidentified. The record originates from a study of identical twins. The CDR3 spans 12 residues. V was shortened by 11 bases and J by 5 bases, with 15 bases between the two germline ends. In germline, CDR1 is ENHRY, CDR2 SYGVKD. Study-wide results and limits: Beta out-of-frame sequences displayed a weaker excess of sharing between twins. Zero-insertion results could be subject to partial confounding by invariant MAIT and iNKT cells.

Template switching created a universal primer site, and the cDNA included unique molecular identifiers. TCRdb re-analysed the 5' RACE reads in MiXCR, keeping a single row per CDR3 protein. Here the sample spans more than 400,000 distinct CDR3 sequences, about 16% being singletons. The same specimen was also included in a second study, on yellow fever vaccine responses in identical twins. That source reports: Twin vaccine T cell responses reportedly seemed partly convergent, partly personalized.

The receptor was derived from a woman aged 18-29 years in good health. This chain connects TRBV10-3 to TRBJ2-5; no clear D gene. The specimen sequenced was CD4+ T cells sorted from blood. The CDR3 DNA reads TGTGCCGCCGGTCATGCAGGCGAGACCCAGTACTTC. Its protein product is CAAGHAGETQYF.